This T cell receptor (beta chain) was obtained from a study of blood T cell repertoires in COVID-19. Study at large: Whether acute or convalescent, the COVID-19 samples came from the United States, Italy and Spain.

Seattle researchers signed up patients amid active infection and tracked them longitudinally. In the authors' workflow: How many nucleated cells were present was estimated from reference gene primer amplification. Profiling relied on immunoSEQ multiplex PCR, and the TCRdb table lists in-frame clones only, not all of them. V, J and clone size were drawn from that table, and D and trimming were deduced from the DNA. The sample carries over 90,000 clones, 75% to 90% recorded once. Trimming shortened V by 3 bases and J by 5 bases, and 10 bases separated the two germline ends. Germline-derived CDR1 and CDR2 are MRHNA and SNTAGT. The CDR3 totals 13 residues.

J is TRBJ1-1 and V is TRBV6-4; no reliable D call. The sequenced sample consisted of peripheral blood. The source of this sequence is a woman between 45 and 65 years old with COVID-19, enrolled during active disease. The CDR3 region has the DNA TGTGCCAGCAGTGAAACAGCTACGACTGAAGCTTTCTTT. Its translation is CASSETATTEAFF.